This T cell receptor beta chain appears in the sequencing data of a study of early T cells in non-severe SARS-CoV-2 infection. General study results and limits: Missing private and CD4 specificities, VDJdb matching favored anti-spike CD8 responses.

As concerns this clonotype: As yet, its antigen is unknown.

V lost 0 bases and J 10 bases, leaving 14 bases between the germline ends. Germline CDR1 reads SGHRS; CDR2 reads YFSETQ. The CDR3 totals 14 residues. TCRdb recomputed calls from the 5' RACE reads with MiXCR, one row per CDR3 protein. The profile shows 55,000 to 80,000 distinct CDR3 sequences, approximately 8.8% of them singletons. The J gene is TRBJ2-1, the V gene TRBV5-1, with unresolved D. The sample was whole blood, taken at baseline. The TCR comes from an adult who was a healthcare worker with PCR-confirmed SARS-CoV-2 infection or an uninfected control (not recorded which). CDR3 DNA: TGCGCCAGCAGCTTGGAACCCCTGCCTGGCGAGCAGTTCTTC. It codes for CASSLEPLPGEQFF.